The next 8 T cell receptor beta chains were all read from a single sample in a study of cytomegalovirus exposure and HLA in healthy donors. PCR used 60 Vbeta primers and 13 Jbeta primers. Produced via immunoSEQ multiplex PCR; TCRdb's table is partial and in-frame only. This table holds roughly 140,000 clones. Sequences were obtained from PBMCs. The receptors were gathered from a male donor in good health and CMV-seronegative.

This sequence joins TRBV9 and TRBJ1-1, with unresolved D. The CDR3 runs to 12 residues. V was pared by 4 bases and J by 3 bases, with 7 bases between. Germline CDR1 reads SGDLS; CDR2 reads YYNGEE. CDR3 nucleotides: TGTGCCAGCAGCTCGACTCACACTGAAGCTTTCTTT. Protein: CASSSTHTEAFF. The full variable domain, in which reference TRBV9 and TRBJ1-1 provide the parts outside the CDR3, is DSGVTQTPKHLITATGQRVTLRCSPRSGDLSVYWYQQSLDQGLQFLIQYYNGEERAKGNILERFSAQQFPDLHSELNLSSLELGDSALYFCASSSTHTEAFFGQGTRLTVV.

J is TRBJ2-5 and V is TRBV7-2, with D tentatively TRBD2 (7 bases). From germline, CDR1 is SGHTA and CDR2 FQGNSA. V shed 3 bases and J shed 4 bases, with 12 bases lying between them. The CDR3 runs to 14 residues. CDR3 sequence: CASSLRGGRETQYF. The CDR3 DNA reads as TGTGCCAGCAGCTTGAGGGGGGGCCGAGAGACCCAGTACTTC. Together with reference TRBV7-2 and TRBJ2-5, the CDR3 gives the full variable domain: GAGVSQSPSNKVTEKGKDVELRCDPISGHTALYWYRQSLGQGLEFLIYFQGNSAPDKSGLPSDRFSAERTGGSVSTLTIQRTQQEDSAVYLCASSLRGGRETQYFGPGTRLLVL.

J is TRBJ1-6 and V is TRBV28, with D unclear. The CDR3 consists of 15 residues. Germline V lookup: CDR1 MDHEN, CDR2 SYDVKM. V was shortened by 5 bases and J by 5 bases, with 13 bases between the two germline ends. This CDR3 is CASSRWEANNSPLHF. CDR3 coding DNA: TGTGCCAGCAGTCGATGGGAGGCTAATAATTCACCCCTCCACTTT.

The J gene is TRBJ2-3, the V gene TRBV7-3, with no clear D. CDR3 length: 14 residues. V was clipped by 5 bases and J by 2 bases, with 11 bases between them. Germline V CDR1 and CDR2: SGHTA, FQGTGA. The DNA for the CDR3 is TGTGCCAGCAGCCCCCCCGAGGACACAGATACGCAGTATTTT. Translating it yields CASSPPEDTDTQYF. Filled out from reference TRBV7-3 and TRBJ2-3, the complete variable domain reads GAGVSQTPSNKVTEKGKYVELRCDPISGHTALYWYRQSLGQGPEFLIYFQGTGAADDSGLPNDRFFAVRPEGSVSTLKIQRTERGDSAVYLCASSPPEDTDTQYFGPGTRLTVL.

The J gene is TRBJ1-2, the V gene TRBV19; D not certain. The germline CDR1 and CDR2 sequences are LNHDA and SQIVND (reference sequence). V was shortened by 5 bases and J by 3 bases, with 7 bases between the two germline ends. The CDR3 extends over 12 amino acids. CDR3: CASSVRDYGYTF. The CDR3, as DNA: TGTGCCAGTAGTGTCCGGGACTATGGCTACACCTTC.

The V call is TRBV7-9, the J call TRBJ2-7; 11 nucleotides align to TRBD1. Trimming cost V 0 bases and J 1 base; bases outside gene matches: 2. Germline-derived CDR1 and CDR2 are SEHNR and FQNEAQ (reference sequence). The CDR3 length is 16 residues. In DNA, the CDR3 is TGTGCCAGCAGCTTAGCCCGGGACAGGGGGTCCTACGAGCAGTACTTC. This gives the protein CASSLARDRGSYEQYF.

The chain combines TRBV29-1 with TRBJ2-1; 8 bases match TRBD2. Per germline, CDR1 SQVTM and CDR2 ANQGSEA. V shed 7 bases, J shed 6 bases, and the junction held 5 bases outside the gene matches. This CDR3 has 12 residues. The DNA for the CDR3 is TGCAGCGCCGGGACTAGACTCAATGAGCAGTTCTTC. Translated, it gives CSAGTRLNEQFF.

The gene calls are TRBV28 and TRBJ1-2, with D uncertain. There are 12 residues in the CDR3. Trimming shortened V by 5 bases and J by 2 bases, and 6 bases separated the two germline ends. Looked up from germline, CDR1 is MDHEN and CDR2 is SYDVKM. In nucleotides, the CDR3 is TGTGCCAGCAGTGTACGGAACTATGGCTACACCTTC. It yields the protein CASSVRNYGYTF.